The 21 T cell receptor beta chains given below trace back to one sample, sequenced in a study of cytomegalovirus exposure and HLA in healthy donors. The PCR made use of 60 Vbeta and 13 Jbeta primers. Data came from immunoSEQ multiplex PCR; TCRdb stores just in-frame clones and leaves some out. This sample carries about 160,000 clones, about 72% of them seen once, and the ten largest clones take about 1.3%. The material sequenced was PBMCs. Receptors were obtained from a male donor in good health and CMV-seronegative.

The chain joins TRBV28 to TRBJ2-7; 7 nucleotides line up with TRBD2. V lost 7 bases, J lost 0 bases, and 9 bases stayed unmatched. The length of the CDR3 is 15 residues. CDR1 is MDHEN and CDR2 is SYDVKM in the germline V gene. The CDR3 loop reads CASIGGRGLSYEQYF. As DNA, the CDR3 is TGTGCCAGCATCGGGGGGAGGGGTCTCTCCTACGAGCAGTACTTC.

The chain carries TRBV10-3 and TRBJ1-3; 8 bases fit TRBD1. Germline CDR1 and CDR2: ENHRY and SYGVKD. J lost 10 bases, V lost 6 bases, and 2 bases had no gene match. The CDR3 covers 11 residues. CDR3: CAISRTGTIYF. DNA for the CDR3: TGTGCCATCAGCAGGACAGGGACCATATATTTT.

The chain has TRBV29-1 and TRBJ2-5, with TRBD2 matching over 10 bases. In germline, CDR1 is SQVTM, CDR2 ANQGSEA. The trim removed 6 bases at V and 7 bases at J, leaving 8 bases unmatched. This CDR3 is built from 13 residues. The CDR3 sequence: CSVGSGRALTQYF. CDR3 coding DNA: TGCAGCGTGGGGAGCGGGAGGGCCCTGACCCAGTACTTC.

This clone was observed a few times. The rearrangement uses TRBV2 and TRBJ1-1, with D maybe TRBD1 (6 bases). The germline gives CDR1 SNHLY, CDR2 FYNNEI. This CDR3 is 17 amino acids long. V shed 6 bases and J shed 0 bases, with 20 bases lying between them. The CDR3 sequence is CASRGGRGASMNTEAFF. For the CDR3, the DNA is TGTGCCAGCAGGGGGGGGAGGGGGGCCTCCATGAACACTGAAGCTTTCTTT.

The chain joins TRBV19 to TRBJ2-5; D not certain. The J call is doubtful: the DNA matches TRBJ2-7 better. CDR1 is LNHDA and CDR2 is SQIVND in the germline V gene (reference sequence). This CDR3 spans 14 amino acids. The CDR3 sequence: CASSVGPPGYEQYF. As DNA, the CDR3 is TGTGCCAGTAGTGTTGGCCCCCCAGGCTACGAGCAGTACTTC.

This clone was seen a few times. CDR3 sequence: CASRVQNTGETQYF. The CDR3 nucleotides read TGTGCCAGCAGGGTACAGAATACGGGGGAGACCCAGTACTTC. The chain carries TRBV2 and TRBJ2-5, with D maybe TRBD2 (5 bases). CDR1 is SNHLY and CDR2 is FYNNEI in the germline V gene. Trimming cost V 6 bases and J 5 bases, with 16 bases left between them. This CDR3 comprises 14 residues. The full variable domain, completed using reference TRBV2 and TRBJ2-5, is EPEVTQTPSHQVTQMGQEVILRCVPISNHLYFYWYRQILGQKVEFLVSFYNNEISEKSEIFDDQFSVERPDGSNFTLKIRSTKLEDSAMYFCASRVQNTGETQYFGPGTRLLVL.

The V and J genes are TRBV7-9 and TRBJ1-3; D call uncertain. Between the trimmed V and J ends, which lost 5 bases and 0 bases, there was a span of 14 bases. Germline CDR1 SEHNR, CDR2 FQNEAQ (reference sequence). This CDR3 is 16 amino acids long. The CDR3 here is CASSPPAGSSGNTIYF. As DNA, the CDR3 is TGTGCCAGCAGCCCCCCCGCGGGATCCTCTGGAAACACCATATATTTT.

This chain connects TRBV19 to TRBJ1-2; D perhaps matches TRBD1 (5 bases). CDR3 length: 15 residues. V was pared by 8 bases and J by 3 bases, with 19 bases between. Germline-derived CDR1 and CDR2 are LNHDA and SQIVND (reference sequence). CDR3 amino acids: CASLGETGRHYGYTF. The CDR3 bases are TGTGCCAGTCTAGGAGAAACAGGAAGGCACTATGGCTACACCTTC.

The chain couples TRBV10-3 to TRBJ1-1, with D hard to call. Germline V gene data show CDR1 as ENHRY and CDR2 as SYGVKD. This CDR3 comprises 13 residues. V gave up 2 bases and J gave up 1 base, with 5 bases separating them. CDR3 coding DNA: TGTGCCATCAGTGAGAAACAGAACACTGAAGCTTTCTTT. As protein: CAISEKQNTEAFF.

The chain carries TRBV5-1 and TRBJ2-7; 11 positions match TRBD2. With V trimmed by 0 bases and J by 5 bases, 4 bases remained unmatched. Per germline, CDR1 SGHRS and CDR2 YFSETQ. This CDR3 comprises 15 residues. CDR3 coding DNA: TGCGCCAGCAGCTTGGTAGCGGGAGGGCCGAACGAGCAGTACTTC. Residues: CASSLVAGGPNEQYF.

V usage is TRBV7-2 and J usage is TRBJ2-7, with a tentative D call TRBD1 (7 bases). V was clipped by 5 bases and J by 3 bases, with 14 bases between them. Germline CDR1 and CDR2: SGHTA and FQGNSA. This CDR3 spans 14 amino acids. In nucleotides, the CDR3 is TGTGCCAGCAGCCGAGCCAGGGGGGTCTACGAGCAGTACTTC. It is translated as CASSRARGVYEQYF.

This clone was counted once. The V gene is TRBV12-5, the J gene TRBJ2-4; 12 bases align to TRBD2. CDR1 and CDR2 from the germline V gene are LGHNT and FRNRAP. Losses at the gene ends were 7 bases for V and 1 base for J; bases not matched to a gene: 23. The CDR3 is made up of 22 amino acids. The CDR3 sequence: CASVHRGPLGLAGLGAKNIQYF. CDR3 DNA sequence: TGTGCTAGTGTCCACAGGGGCCCCCTGGGACTAGCGGGTTTAGGGGCCAAAAACATTCAGTACTTC.

The chain couples TRBV19 to TRBJ2-7; D uncertain. The CDR3 loop spans 13 amino acids. The germline CDR1 and CDR2 sequences are LNHDA and SQIVND (reference sequence). Deletions cut 3 bases from V and 1 base from J, with 7 bases between. For the CDR3, the DNA is TGTGCCAGTAGTATTGGCAGATCCTACGAGCAGTACTTC. It specifies CASSIGRSYEQYF.

The V call is TRBV4-2, the J call TRBJ2-1; TRBD2 matches at 11 bases. V gave up 0 bases and J gave up 8 bases; unmatched junction bases: 9. Germline V gene sequence: CDR1 LGHNA, CDR2 YNFKEQ. The CDR3 is made up of 17 amino acids. The DNA for the CDR3 is TGTGCCAGCAGCCAAGATCCTAGCGGGGGGCTTCTTGATGAGCAGTTCTTC. The encoded protein is CASSQDPSGGLLDEQFF.

The chain couples TRBV14 to TRBJ2-7, with 8 bases lining up with TRBD1. Germline V gene data show CDR1 as SGHDN and CDR2 as FVKESK. With V trimmed by 1 base and J by 6 bases, 11 bases remained unmatched. The CDR3 sequence is 16 residues long. The CDR3, as DNA: TGTGCCAGCAGCCAAGTAGGCAGGGGGCAGAGCCGCGAGCAGTACTTC. Its protein product is CASSQVGRGQSREQYF. The full variable domain, in which reference TRBV14 and TRBJ2-7 provide the parts outside the CDR3, is EAGVTQFPSHSVIEKGQTVTLRCDPISGHDNLYWYRRVMGKEIKFLLHFVKESKQDESGMPNNRFLAERTGGTYSTLKVQPAELEDSGVYFCASSQVGRGQSREQYFGPGTRLTVT.

The CDR3 loop is CASSQDRGDGGYTF. The CDR3 DNA follows: TGCGCCAGCAGCCAAGATCGAGGAGACGGTGGCTACACCTTC. The V call is TRBV4-3, the J call TRBJ1-2; D is unclear. The CDR3 runs 14 residues. Germline assignment: CDR1 LGHNA and CDR2 YSLEER. V lost 0 bases and J lost 7, with 12 bases in between.

V is TRBV4-3 and J is TRBJ1-5; 9 bases are shared with TRBD1. The CDR3 loop spans 16 amino acids. V shed 0 bases and J 7 bases; nucleotides not matched to a gene: 7. The germline V gene has CDR1 LGHNA and CDR2 YSLEER. The CDR3 spells CASSQEIGTGFQPQHF. CDR3 sequence (DNA): TGCGCCAGCAGCCAAGAGATCGGGACAGGGTTCCAGCCCCAGCATTTT.

The V call is TRBV7-2, the J call TRBJ1-1; no definite D call. V was cut by 5 bases and J by 0 bases, with 13 bases left in between. The CDR3 has 15 amino acids. Germline CDR1 SGHTA, CDR2 FQGNSA. CDR3 DNA: TGTGCCAGCAGCCCTGGGCTCAGGCTGAACACTGAAGCTTTCTTT. Residues: CASSPGLRLNTEAFF.

V gene TRBV10-3 combines with J gene TRBJ1-1; possibly TRBD1 for D (5 bases). The V gene's germline CDR1 is ENHRY and CDR2 SYGVKD. Between the trimmed V and J ends, which lost 6 bases and 5 bases, there was a span of 13 bases. The CDR3 consists of 13 residues. CDR3 nucleotides: TGTGCCATCAGCGTGTTCAGGGAAACTGAAGCTTTCTTT. Protein: CAISVFRETEAFF.

The chain recombines TRBV28 with TRBJ2-5, with 11 bases aligning to TRBD2. The germline gives CDR1 MDHEN, CDR2 SYDVKM. CDR3 size: 12 residues. Trimming removed 6 bases from V and 11 bases from J; junction bases left unmatched: 5. DNA of the CDR3: TGTGCCAGCAGCCTTAGCGGGAGGGGACAGTACTTC. It is translated as CASSLSGRGQYF. The whole variable domain, filled in from reference TRBV28 and TRBJ2-5, reads DVKVTQSSRYLVKRTGEKVFLECVQDMDHENMFWYRQDPGLGLRLIYFSYDVKMKEKGDIPEGYSVSREKKERFSLILESASTNQTSMYLCASSLSGRGQYFGPGTRLLVL.

The rearrangement links TRBV30 to TRBJ1-4, with D possibly matching TRBD1 (5 bases). Germline loops: CDR1 GTSNPN, CDR2 SVGIG (reference sequence). CDR3 length: 13 residues. V gave up 2 bases and J gave up 5 bases, with 9 bases separating them. CDR3 DNA sequence: TGTGCCTGGAGTCGGGCAGGGAATGAAAAACTGTTTTTT. Translation: CAWSRAGNEKLFF.